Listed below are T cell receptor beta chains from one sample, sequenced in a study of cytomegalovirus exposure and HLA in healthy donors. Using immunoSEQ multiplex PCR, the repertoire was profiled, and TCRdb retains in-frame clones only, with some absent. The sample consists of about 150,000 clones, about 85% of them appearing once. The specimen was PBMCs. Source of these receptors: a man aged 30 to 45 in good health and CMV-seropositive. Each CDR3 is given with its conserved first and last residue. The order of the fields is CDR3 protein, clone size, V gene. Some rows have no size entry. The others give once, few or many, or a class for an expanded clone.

CDR3: CAWLPGQTFWQYF
size: once
V: TRBV30

CDR3: CASSIMAGLDNEQFF
size: few
V: TRBV19

CDR3: CASSKQGAEQPQHF
size: few
V: TRBV6-4

CDR3: CASSVEIELAEAFF
size: NA
V: TRBV9

CDR3: CASSLGTGYDTEAFF
size: NA
V: TRBV5-1

CDR3: CASSALEGNTEAFF
size: NA
V: TRBV2

CDR3: CASTRSAWREPTDTQYF
size: NA
V: TRBV19

CDR3: CASSDRFLAGAEGTGELFF
size: NA
V: TRBV18

CDR3: CASSPPGGAAKNIQYF
size: NA
V: TRBV6-6

CDR3: CAWSYGFNEKLFF
size: NA
V: TRBV30

CDR3: CASSPTGVNEKLFF
size: NA
V: TRBV5-5

CDR3: CASSPRIARLGRELFF
size: NA
V: TRBV7-9

CDR3: CASSTPTSGLGNTQYF
size: NA
V: TRBV6-6

CDR3: CASSLQADQPQHF
size: NA
V: TRBV7-3

CDR3: CASTLRTETYEQYF
size: once
V: TRBV6-6

CDR3: CASRSGGDNQETQYF
size: NA
V: TRBV5-1

CDR3: CASSPQSGALYNEQFF
size: few
V: TRBV5-4

CDR3: CASSLAGGMNEQFF
size: NA
V: TRBV7-3

CDR3: CASSLGQGGRQPQHF
size: few
V: TRBV19

CDR3: CSVGNRGDEKLFF
size: NA
V: TRBV29-1

CDR3: CASSVAPQGLATDTQYF
size: NA
V: TRBV9

CDR3: CASSKTGTNYGYTF
size: once
V: TRBV2

CDR3: CASSFPGRGAEAFF
size: once
V: TRBV19

CDR3: CASSPGRNSGLTGELFF
size: NA
V: TRBV5-1

CDR3: CASSSLAGLYEQYF
size: NA
V: TRBV11-1

CDR3: CAAGASGSYEQYF
size: NA
V: TRBV27

CDR3: CASSRTGNWNTEAFF
size: NA
V: TRBV7-9

CDR3: CASSRRLAGGPMSTDTQYF
size: NA
V: TRBV11-2

CDR3: CASSAGQGSYNSPLHF
size: few
V: TRBV5-4

CDR3: CASSSGLAGETQYF
size: NA
V: TRBV6-5

CDR3: CASSEFGREVSQFF
size: NA
V: TRBV25-1

CDR3: CASTSGVNTEAFF
size: NA
V: TRBV5-4

CDR3: CASSSGPLGEQYF
size: NA
V: TRBV7-2

CDR3: CASRAGPDNSPLHF
size: NA
V: TRBV2

CDR3: CASSTPGTIYF
size: NA
V: TRBV6-6

CDR3: CASSATATYEQYF
size: NA
V: TRBV28

CDR3: CASSASVAGGYTGELFF
size: NA
V: TRBV7-6

CDR3: CLAGGNTGELFF
size: NA
V: TRBV29-1

CDR3: CASNSRPTSGILAKNIQYF
size: NA
V: TRBV7-2

CDR3: CASSLGFRQGGEAFF
size: few
V: TRBV5-4

CDR3: CASSQEGAGTVPYEQYF
size: NA
V: TRBV14

CDR3: CASTPGKGLGLPLHF
size: NA
V: TRBV6-1

CDR3: CASSVRGTGGDEAFF
size: NA
V: TRBV9

CDR3: CASSTGSGLSYNEQFF
size: NA
V: TRBV19

CDR3: CASSQEAYGNQPQHF
size: NA
V: TRBV4-3

CDR3: CASSVGAGDASDTEAFF
size: NA
V: TRBV9

CDR3: CASSWGAPGGPSDTQYF
size: NA
V: TRBV11-3